The rows below give T cell receptor beta chains drawn from one sample of a study of graft-versus-host responses after intestinal transplantation. No cognate antigen is known for these TCRs. The repertoire was sequenced with immunoSEQ multiplex PCR; TCRdb's copy has only in-frame clones and lacks some. Of tens of thousands of clones in the sample, over 85% were seen once. The sample in question was unstimulated CD8+ T cells sorted from spleen or lymph node cells, obtained before intestinal transplant. All receptors come from a human donor who received an intestinal transplant. Both conserved end residues are part of each CDR3. The D gene is left open where the match is weak.

v_gene: TRBV27
j_gene: TRBJ1-2
d_gene: -
CDR3aa: CASSQEQGGEFYGYTF

v_gene: TRBV5-4
j_gene: TRBJ2-7
d_gene: -
CDR3aa: CASSLASRGGHEQYF

v_gene: TRBV9
j_gene: TRBJ2-5
d_gene: TRBD1
CDR3aa: CASSGGAGGRETQYF

v_gene: TRBV6-1
j_gene: TRBJ2-4
d_gene: -
CDR3aa: CASSALGGAKNIQYF

v_gene: TRBV28
j_gene: TRBJ2-2
d_gene: -
CDR3aa: CASSSIGGNTGELFF

v_gene: TRBV7-6
j_gene: TRBJ2-3
d_gene: TRBD1
CDR3aa: CASSPWETGVGDTQYF

v_gene: TRBV19
j_gene: TRBJ2-1
d_gene: -
CDR3aa: CASSISWEEGNEQFF

v_gene: TRBV6-5
j_gene: TRBJ1-2
d_gene: -
CDR3aa: CASSYGTNYGYTF

v_gene: TRBV6-5
j_gene: TRBJ2-1
d_gene: -
CDR3aa: CASSYETRKGYNEQFF

v_gene: TRBV11-3
j_gene: TRBJ2-1
d_gene: TRBD2
CDR3aa: CASSERLAGAHNEQFF

v_gene: TRBV30
j_gene: TRBJ2-7
d_gene: TRBD2
CDR3aa: CAWSMTSGHLYEQYF

v_gene: TRBV19
j_gene: TRBJ1-2
d_gene: -
CDR3aa: CASIGFGGAPGYTF

v_gene: TRBV9
j_gene: TRBJ2-5
d_gene: -
CDR3aa: CASSVAVGSGETQYF

v_gene: TRBV9
j_gene: TRBJ2-3
d_gene: TRBD2
CDR3aa: CASSRTSGRADTQYF

v_gene: TRBV15
j_gene: TRBJ2-1
d_gene: -
CDR3aa: CATSSPDSPIQDYNEQFF

v_gene: TRBV6-4
j_gene: TRBJ2-7
d_gene: TRBD2
CDR3aa: CASSRLAGASYEQYF

v_gene: TRBV4-1
j_gene: TRBJ2-7
d_gene: -
CDR3aa: CASSQDSAGFYEQYF

v_gene: TRBV19
j_gene: TRBJ2-7
d_gene: TRBD1
CDR3aa: CASSIYGGQGRREQYF

v_gene: TRBV21-1
j_gene: TRBJ1-2
d_gene: -
CDR3aa: CASSKVRRRRGYTF

v_gene: TRBV2
j_gene: TRBJ2-7
d_gene: TRBD1
CDR3aa: CASSEDAGTGSYEQYF

v_gene: TRBV27
j_gene: TRBJ2-1
d_gene: TRBD2
CDR3aa: CASSAGLVDEQFF

v_gene: TRBV6-1
j_gene: TRBJ2-1
d_gene: -
CDR3aa: CASSDWVAYNEQFF

v_gene: TRBV27
j_gene: TRBJ2-7
d_gene: -
CDR3aa: CASSPIPHTNYEQYF

v_gene: TRBV5-1
j_gene: TRBJ2-7
d_gene: -
CDR3aa: CASSLAVLRFGAASSGEQYF

v_gene: TRBV6-1
j_gene: TRBJ2-3
d_gene: TRBD2
CDR3aa: CASSEASGRDTQYF

v_gene: TRBV5-6
j_gene: TRBJ2-5
d_gene: -
CDR3aa: CASSESPLAQYF

v_gene: TRBV27
j_gene: TRBJ2-3
d_gene: TRBD2
CDR3aa: CASSSGLESDTQYF

v_gene: TRBV5-1
j_gene: TRBJ2-3
d_gene: -
CDR3aa: CASSYIQDTQYF

v_gene: TRBV28
j_gene: TRBJ2-1
d_gene: -
CDR3aa: CASRWGDRYNEQFF

v_gene: TRBV7-8
j_gene: TRBJ2-3
d_gene: -
CDR3aa: CASSPGGWGTDTQYF

v_gene: TRBV7-9
j_gene: TRBJ1-1
d_gene: TRBD1
CDR3aa: CASSGRTGLNTEAFF